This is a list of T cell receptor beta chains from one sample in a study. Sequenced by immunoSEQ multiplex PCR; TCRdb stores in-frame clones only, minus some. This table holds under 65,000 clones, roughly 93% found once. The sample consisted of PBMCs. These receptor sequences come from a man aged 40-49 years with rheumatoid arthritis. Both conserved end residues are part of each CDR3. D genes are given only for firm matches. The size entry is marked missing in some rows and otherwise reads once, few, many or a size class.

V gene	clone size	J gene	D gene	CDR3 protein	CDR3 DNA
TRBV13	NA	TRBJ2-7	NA	CASSLGVYEQYF	TGTGCCAGCAGCTTAGGTGTGTACGAGCAGTACTTC
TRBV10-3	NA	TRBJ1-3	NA	CAINLDGAPGNTIYF	TGTGCCATCAACCTCGACGGCGCTCCTGGAAACACCATATATTTT
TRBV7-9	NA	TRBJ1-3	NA	CASSLNLAVFF	TGTGCCAGCAGCTTAAATCTGGCGGTTTTCTTT
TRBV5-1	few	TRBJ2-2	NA	CASSPGNTGELFF	TGCGCCAGCAGCCCCGGTAACACCGGGGAGCTGTTTTTT
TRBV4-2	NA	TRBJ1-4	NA	CASSQDMVSGKVEKLFF	TGTGCCAGCAGCCAAGATATGGTCTCCGGGAAGGTGGAAAAACTGTTTTTT
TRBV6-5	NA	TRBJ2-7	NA	CASRVRAGYYEQYF	TGTGCCAGCAGAGTGCGGGCTGGTTACTACGAGCAGTACTTC
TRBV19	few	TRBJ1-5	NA	CASSGLTAHSNQPQHF	TGTGCCAGTAGTGGACTTACCGCTCATAGCAATCAGCCCCAGCATTTT
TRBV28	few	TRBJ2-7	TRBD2	CASSFPLAGEGGGNEQYF	TGTGCCAGCAGTTTCCCCCTAGCGGGAGAAGGGGGCGGAAACGAGCAGTACTTC
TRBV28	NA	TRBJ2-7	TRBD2	CASSPGLAGSSEQYF	TGTGCCAGCAGTCCCGGACTAGCGGGCTCCTCCGAGCAGTACTTC
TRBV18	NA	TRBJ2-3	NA	CASSPASSRGTDTQYF	TGTGCCAGCTCCCCGGCGTCGTCCAGGGGCACAGATACGCAGTATTTT
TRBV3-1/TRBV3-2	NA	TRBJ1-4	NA	CASSHGVGVPNEKLFF	TGTGCCAGCAGCCATGGCGTGGGGGTCCCTAATGAAAAACTGTTTTTT
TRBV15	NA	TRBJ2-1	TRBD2	CATSREAGGTYNEQFF	TGTGCCACCAGCAGAGAAGCGGGAGGAACCTACAATGAGCAGTTCTTC
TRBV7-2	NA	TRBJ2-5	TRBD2	CASSSPIGLALETQYF	TGTGCCAGCAGTTCCCCTATTGGACTAGCTTTGGAGACCCAGTACTTC
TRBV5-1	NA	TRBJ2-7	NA	CASSLVSGDYEQYF	TGCGCCAGCAGCTTGGTCTCGGGGGACTACGAGCAGTACTTC
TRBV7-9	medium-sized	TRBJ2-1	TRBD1	CASSPDRVHNEQFF	TGTGCCAGCAGCCCCGACAGGGTTCACAATGAGCAGTTCTTC
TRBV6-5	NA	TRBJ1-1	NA	CASSYGGGDTEAFF	TGTGCCAGCAGTTACGGGGGAGGAGACACTGAAGCTTTCTTT
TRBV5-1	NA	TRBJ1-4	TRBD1	CASSSGDRNEKLFF	TGCGCCAGCAGCTCAGGGGACAGGAATGAAAAACTGTTTTTT
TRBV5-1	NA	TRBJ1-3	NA	CASTEENGNTIYF	TGCGCCAGCACAGAAGAAAATGGAAACACCATATATTTT
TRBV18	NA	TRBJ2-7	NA	CASSPFSGTQPYEQYF	TGTGCCAGCTCACCATTCAGCGGGACACAACCCTACGAGCAGTACTTC
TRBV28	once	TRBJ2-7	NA	CASSQRTPDSYEQYF	TGTGCCAGCAGCCAGAGGACACCTGACTCCTACGAGCAGTACTTC
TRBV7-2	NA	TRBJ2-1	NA	CASSLVRGVVNEQFF	TGTGCCAGCAGCTTAGTACGGGGAGTCGTCAATGAGCAGTTCTTC
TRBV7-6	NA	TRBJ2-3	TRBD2	CASSLIAGGTDTQYF	TGTGCCAGCAGCTTGATAGCGGGAGGGACAGATACGCAGTATTTT
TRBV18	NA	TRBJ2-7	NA	CASSRPPGTGEQYF	TGTGCCAGCTCACGCCCTCCGGGGACGGGGGAGCAGTACTTC
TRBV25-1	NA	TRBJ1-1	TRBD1	CASSPLGQVNTEAFF	TGTGCCAGCAGCCCCTTGGGACAGGTGAACACTGAAGCTTTCTTT
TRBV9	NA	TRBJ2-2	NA	CASSEKGLLNTGELFF	TGTGCCAGCAGCGAAAAGGGGCTGCTTAACACCGGGGAGCTGTTTTTT
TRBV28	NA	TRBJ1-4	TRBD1	CASSFDRDGEKLFF	TGTGCCAGCAGTTTTGACAGGGACGGCGAAAAACTGTTTTTT
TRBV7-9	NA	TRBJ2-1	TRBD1	CASSPASTGAPYNEQFF	TGTGCCAGCAGCCCCGCTTCGACAGGGGCCCCCTACAATGAGCAGTTCTTC
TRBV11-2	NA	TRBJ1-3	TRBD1	CASSSLTGGSGNTIYF	TGTGCCAGCAGCTCCCTGACAGGGGGCTCTGGAAACACCATATATTTT
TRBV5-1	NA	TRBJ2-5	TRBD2	CASSFFLADQETQYF	TGCGCCAGCAGCTTTTTTCTAGCGGACCAAGAGACCCAGTACTTC
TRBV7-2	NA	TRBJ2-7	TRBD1	CASSLGAGTGGFGYEQYF	TGTGCCAGCAGCTTAGGGGCCGGGACAGGGGGCTTTGGCTACGAGCAGTACTTC
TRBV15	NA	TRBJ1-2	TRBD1	CATSPGQDYGYTF	TGTGCCACCAGCCCCGGACAGGACTATGGCTACACCTTC
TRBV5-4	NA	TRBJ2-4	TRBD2	CASSFRGGQNIQYF	TGTGCCAGCAGCTTCCGGGGGGGGCAAAACATTCAGTACTTC
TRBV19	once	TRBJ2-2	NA	CASSFGGTGELFF	TGTGCCAGTAGTTTCGGGGGCACCGGGGAGCTGTTTTTT
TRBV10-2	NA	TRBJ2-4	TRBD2	CASGTSGKNIQYF	TGCGCCAGCGGCACTAGCGGCAAAAACATTCAGTACTTC
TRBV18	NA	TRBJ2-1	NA	CASSRADSPTYNEQFF	TGTGCCAGCTCAAGAGCCGACAGCCCGACCTACAATGAGCAGTTCTTC
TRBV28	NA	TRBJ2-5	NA	CASSPSQGGETQYF	TGTGCCAGCAGCCCCTCCCAAGGGGGGGAGACCCAGTACTTC
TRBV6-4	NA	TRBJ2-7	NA	CASNQQVNRSYEQYF	TGTGCCAGCAACCAACAGGTGAATAGGTCCTACGAGCAGTACTTC
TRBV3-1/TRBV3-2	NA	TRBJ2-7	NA	CASSQDPSSYEQYF	TGTGCCAGCAGCCAAGACCCATCCTCCTACGAGCAGTACTTC
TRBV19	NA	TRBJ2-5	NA	CASSIVWGAWETQYF	TGTGCCAGTAGTATTGTCTGGGGCGCGTGGGAGACCCAGTACTTC
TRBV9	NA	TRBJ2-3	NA	CASSVDYASTDTQYF	TGTGCCAGCAGCGTGGACTACGCTAGCACAGATACGCAGTATTTT
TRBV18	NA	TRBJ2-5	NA	CASSSSSQETQYF	TGTGCCAGCTCGAGTAGTTCCCAAGAGACCCAGTACTTC
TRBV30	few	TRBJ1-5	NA	CAGGYSNQPQHF	TGTGCCGGAGGGTATAGCAATCAGCCCCAGCATTTT
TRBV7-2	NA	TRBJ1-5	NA	CASSPGWNEPQHF	TGTGCCAGCAGCCCGGGATGGAATGAGCCCCAGCATTTT
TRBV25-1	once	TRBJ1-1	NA	CASSEDGHLNTEAFF	TGTGCCAGCAGTGAAGATGGACATTTGAACACTGAAGCTTTCTTT
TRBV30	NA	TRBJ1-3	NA	CAWSLRAASGNTIYF	TGTGCCTGGAGTTTGCGGGCTGCTTCCGGAAACACCATATATTTT
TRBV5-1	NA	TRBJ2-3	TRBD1	CASSLAGTGAHGDTQYF	TGCGCCAGCAGCTTGGCCGGGACAGGCGCGCATGGAGATACGCAGTATTTT
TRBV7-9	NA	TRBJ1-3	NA	CASSPTWGNTIYF	TGTGCCAGCAGCCCTACGTGGGGAAACACCATATATTTT
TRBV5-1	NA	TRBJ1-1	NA	CASSEQFSNTEAFF	TGCGCCAGCAGCGAACAGTTTTCGAACACTGAAGCTTTCTTT
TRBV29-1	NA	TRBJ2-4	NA	CSASGAEHPYLAKNIQYF	TGCAGCGCATCAGGCGCAGAGCACCCATACCTAGCCAAAAACATTCAGTACTTC
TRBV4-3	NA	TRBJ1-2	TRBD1	CASSQEVGQGEGYTF	TGCGCCAGCAGCCAAGAGGTGGGACAGGGGGAAGGCTACACCTTC
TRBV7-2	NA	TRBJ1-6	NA	CASSFAGRNHSPLHF	TGTGCCAGCAGCTTTGCTGGCAGAAACCATTCACCCCTCCACTTT
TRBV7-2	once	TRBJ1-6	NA	CASSLAAINSPLHF	TGTGCCAGCAGCTTAGCGGCCATTAATTCACCCCTCCACTTT
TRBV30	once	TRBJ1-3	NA	CAWNEGTGNTIYF	TGTGCCTGGAACGAGGGGACGGGAAACACCATATATTTT
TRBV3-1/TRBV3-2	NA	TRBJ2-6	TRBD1	CASSGPGQGQGANVLTF	TGTGCCAGCAGCGGACCGGGACAGGGGCAAGGGGCCAACGTCCTGACTTTC